The clone carrying this T cell receptor (beta chain) was observed a handful of times. Its target is not known. Germline loops: CDR1 MNHNS, CDR2 SASEGT. This CDR3 is built from 15 residues. J lost 5 bases, V lost 1 base, and 6 bases had no gene match. PCR employed 60 Vbeta and 13 Jbeta primers. In the original processing: The count from a later analysis was tens of millions of unique TCR beta chains, approximately 9.9 million of them shared. The repertoire was sequenced with immunoSEQ multiplex PCR; TCRdb's copy has only in-frame clones and lacks some. V and J calls and clone size are those listed in that table; D and trimming were worked out from the DNA. Of 110,000 to 150,000 clones listed, nearly 10% were seen once; the top ten hold 1.8%. The data belong to a study of cytomegalovirus exposure and HLA in healthy donors. Study-wide findings and caveats: TCR association rates varied by HLA locus in a later analysis, with DRB1 highest and HLA-C lowest.

The sample taken for sequencing was PBMCs. This sequence was found in a man in his fifties or sixties in good health and CMV-seronegative. The V and J genes are TRBV6-1 and TRBJ2-7; 9 nucleotides agree with TRBD2. This chain's CDR3 is CASSEEISGGHEQYF. CDR3 coding DNA: TGTGCCAGCAGTGAAGAGATTAGCGGGGGCCACGAGCAGTACTTC.